This T cell receptor (beta chain) was recorded in a study of T cells after yellow fever vaccination. The wider study: For low cell numbers, libraries were made with SMART-Seq v4 Ultra Low Input.

5'RACE template switching generated TCR cDNA, adding a universal primer site and UMIs. TCRdb redid the calling of the 5' RACE reads with MiXCR, one entry per CDR3 protein. The sample has more than 55,000 distinct CDR3 sequences; 7.4% are singletons. In this sample, this clonotype turned up a few times. The sequenced sample was CD8+ T cells sorted from PBMCs, obtained 15 days after the yellow fever booster vaccination. The sequence derives from a man aged 30 to 45 who received the YFV17D yellow fever vaccine.

This chain's CDR3 is CAISDTENRINYGYTF. The CDR3 region has the DNA TGTGCCATCAGTGATACCGAAAACAGGATTAACTATGGCTACACCTTC. The chain is built from TRBV10-3 and TRBJ1-2; TRBD1 might be the D (5 bases). V was cut by 3 bases and J by 1 base, with 15 bases left in between. There are 16 residues in the CDR3. The germline V gene encodes CDR1 ENHRY and CDR2 SYGVKD.